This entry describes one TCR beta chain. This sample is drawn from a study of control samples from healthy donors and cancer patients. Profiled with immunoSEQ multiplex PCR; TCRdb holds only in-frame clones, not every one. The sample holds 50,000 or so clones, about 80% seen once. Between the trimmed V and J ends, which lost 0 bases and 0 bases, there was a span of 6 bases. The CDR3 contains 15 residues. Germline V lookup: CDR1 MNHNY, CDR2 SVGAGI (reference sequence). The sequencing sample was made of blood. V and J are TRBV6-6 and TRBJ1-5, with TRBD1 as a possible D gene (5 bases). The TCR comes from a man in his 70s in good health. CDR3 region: CASSYSTVSNQPQHF. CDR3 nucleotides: TGTGCCAGCAGTTACTCGACAGTTAGCAATCAGCCCCAGCATTTT.